The source of this T cell receptor beta chain is a study of blood T cell repertoires in COVID-19. Study at large: Sources were T cells, B-cell-depleted T cells, or PBMCs; the material itself was cDNA or gDNA.

Profiled with immunoSEQ multiplex PCR; TCRdb holds only in-frame clones, not every one. The table has some 350,000 clones, about 90% seen once. This CDR3 has 12 amino acids. Germline V lookup: CDR1 SNHLY, CDR2 FYNNEI. Trimming shortened V by 6 bases and J by 10 bases, and 13 bases separated the two germline ends. This TCR derives from a woman aged 25 to 39 with COVID-19, enrolled during active disease. The sequenced material came from peripheral blood. This chain connects TRBV2 to TRBJ2-1; TRBD1 is a possible D gene (6 bases). DNA of the CDR3: TGTGCCAGCAGCGGGTCCCAGGGGGAGCAGTTCTTC. The encoded protein is CASSGSQGEQFF.